This T cell receptor (beta chain) appears in the sequencing data of a study of T cells after posttransplantation cyclophosphamide. Findings and limits, study-wide: Blood and skin or GI T cell repertoires showed limited TRB overlap. Recipient CMV seropositivity and CMV reactivation strongly tracked TRB clonality.

Cyclophosphamide on days +3 and +4 followed busulfan-fludarabine conditioning and a marrow graft. To note about this clone: What it binds is unknown.

Data came from immunoSEQ multiplex PCR; TCRdb stores just in-frame clones and leaves some out. The data show tens of thousands of clones, 78% seen once. Sample: CD4+ T cells sorted from blood, taken 1,800 to 2,000 days after a stem cell transplant with posttransplant cyclophosphamide. The sequence was collected from a female patient aged 35-55 years who received an allogeneic stem cell transplant from a related donor, was CMV-positive, and had no GVHD. Some T cells could come from the graft donor.

CDR3 sequence reads: CASSLLSGQLNEKLFF. In DNA form, the CDR3 reads TGTGCCAGCAGCTTGTTATCGGGACAGCTTAATGAAAAACTGTTTTTT. The rearrangement joins TRBV5-6 to TRBJ1-4, with 7 bases that match TRBD1. Germline assignment: CDR1 SGHDT and CDR2 YYEEEE. The CDR3 loop spans 16 amino acids. V gave up 1 base and J gave up 4 bases; unmatched junction bases: 7.